A single sample gave rise to the 12 T cell receptor beta chains below, sequenced in a study of blood T cell repertoires in COVID-19. The table came from immunoSEQ multiplex PCR; TCRdb's copy has only in-frame clones and leaves some out. The sample includes 140,000 to 150,000 clones, 75% to 90% of them seen just once. The sample comprised peripheral blood. Every receptor here comes from a woman in her forties or fifties with acute or convalescent COVID-19.

This sequence joins TRBV6-5 and TRBJ1-5, with 10 bases fitting TRBD1. This CDR3 has 16 amino acids. Germline assignment: CDR1 MNHEY and CDR2 SVGAGI. Trimming cost V 4 bases and J 7 bases; bases outside gene matches: 10. The chain's CDR3 is CASSSTGTGVIQPQHF. CDR3 DNA sequence: TGTGCCAGCAGTTCTACCGGGACAGGGGTCATCCAGCCCCAGCATTTT.

The gene calls are TRBV2 and TRBJ2-3; tentative D call: TRBD1 (5 bases). CDR3 size: 14 residues. The germline V gene has CDR1 SNHLY and CDR2 FYNNEI. V dropped 2 bases and J dropped 3 bases, with 9 bases sitting between them. The CDR3 sequence is CASSETRATDTQYF. CDR3 bases: TGTGCCAGCAGTGAAACCAGGGCAACAGATACGCAGTATTTT.

The chain employs TRBV2 and TRBJ1-2; possibly TRBD1 for D (6 bases). The germline V gene encodes CDR1 SNHLY and CDR2 FYNNEI. There are 13 residues in the CDR3. Trimming removed 11 bases from V and 4 bases from J, with 17 bases in between. This CDR3 is CAVTPRTVYGYTF. The CDR3 bases are TGTGCCGTCACGCCCAGGACAGTCTATGGCTACACCTTC.

This clone was counted between two and nine times. The gene calls are TRBV3-1 (or the pseudogene TRBV3-2) and TRBJ1-1; no clear D gene. The ends were cut back, 0 bases at V and 8 bases at J, with 7 bases in the middle. This CDR3 contains 12 residues. Germline assignment: CDR1 LGHDT and CDR2 YNNKEL (reference sequence). CDR3: CASSQDPLEAFF. The CDR3 nucleotides read TGTGCCAGCAGCCAAGATCCACTCGAAGCTTTCTTT.

The chain recombines TRBV14 with TRBJ1-1; 9 bases align to TRBD1. This CDR3 contains 18 residues. Germline CDR1 SGHDN, CDR2 FVKESK. V was clipped by 2 bases and J by 1 base; unmatched bases: 11. The CDR3 DNA follows: TGTGCCAGCAGCCAACGGGGGGGGACAGGGCTCTGGAACACTGAAGCTTTCTTT. This encodes CASSQRGGTGLWNTEAFF.

The genes are TRBV15 and TRBJ1-6; D is perhaps TRBD1 (5 bases). This CDR3 has 18 residues. With 2 bases removed from V and 0 bases from J, the gap between germline ends came to 14 bases. CDR1 is LNHNV and CDR2 is YYDKDF in the germline V gene (reference sequence). The CDR3 bases are TGTGCCACCAGCAGAAGGGGTGGGGGGAGCTCCTATAATTCACCCCTCCACTTT. Amino acids: CATSRRGGGSSYNSPLHF.

J is TRBJ1-2 and V is TRBV12-3 or TRBV12-4; D may be TRBD1 (5 bases). Trimming cost V 4 bases and J 5 bases, with 5 bases left between them. The CDR3 has 11 residues. The CDR3 reads CASSSGYGYTF. The CDR3 DNA follows: TGTGCCAGCAGTTCAGGGTATGGCTACACCTTC.

This chain joins TRBV6-5 and TRBJ1-6; D is undetermined. There are 15 residues in the CDR3. Looked up from germline, CDR1 is MNHEY and CDR2 is SVGAGI. Trimming took 6 bases from V and 9 from J, leaving 18 bases between them. CDR3 coding DNA: TGTGCCAGCAGGGGGAGTCTCGGTCGACCTTCACCCCTCCACTTT. This sequence encodes CASRGSLGRPSPLHF.

J is TRBJ1-4 and V is TRBV2; weak D call: TRBD1 (6 bases). CDR3 length: 18 amino acids. Germline CDR1 is SNHLY and CDR2 is FYNNEI. Trimming shortened V by 5 bases and J by 0 bases, and 19 bases separated the two germline ends. CDR3 in amino acids: CASSPQGQSSATNEKLFF. Written as DNA, the CDR3 is TGTGCCAGCAGTCCGCAAGGACAGTCCAGTGCAACTAATGAAAAACTGTTTTTT.

This clone was detected a few times. This CDR3 is CASSVDPVNYGYTF. DNA of the CDR3: TGTGCCAGCAGCGTAGATCCAGTTAACTATGGCTACACCTTC. This chain joins TRBV9 and TRBJ1-2; D unclear. Trimming cost V 0 bases and J 1 base, with 7 bases left between them. CDR1 and CDR2 (germline): SGDLS, YYNGEE. The CDR3 spans 14 residues.

V gene TRBV18 combines with J gene TRBJ1-5; D gene ambiguous. The CDR3 is 14 residues long. Trimming left V 1 base short and J 3 bases short, with 7 bases between. Germline V gene lookup returns CDR1 KGHSH and CDR2 LQKENI. As DNA, the CDR3 is TGTGCCAGCTCACCACAGAGTATCAATCAGCCCCAGCATTTT. Translated: CASSPQSINQPQHF.

This clone showed up just once. This chain uses TRBV3-1 (or the pseudogene TRBV3-2) with TRBJ2-1; no definite D call. The CDR3 has 11 residues. Germline values: CDR1 LGHDT, CDR2 YNNKEL (reference sequence). V shed 5 bases and J shed 6 bases, with 5 bases lying between them. Here the CDR3 reads CASSNSNEQFF. CDR3 coding DNA: TGTGCCAGCAGCAACTCCAATGAGCAGTTCTTC.